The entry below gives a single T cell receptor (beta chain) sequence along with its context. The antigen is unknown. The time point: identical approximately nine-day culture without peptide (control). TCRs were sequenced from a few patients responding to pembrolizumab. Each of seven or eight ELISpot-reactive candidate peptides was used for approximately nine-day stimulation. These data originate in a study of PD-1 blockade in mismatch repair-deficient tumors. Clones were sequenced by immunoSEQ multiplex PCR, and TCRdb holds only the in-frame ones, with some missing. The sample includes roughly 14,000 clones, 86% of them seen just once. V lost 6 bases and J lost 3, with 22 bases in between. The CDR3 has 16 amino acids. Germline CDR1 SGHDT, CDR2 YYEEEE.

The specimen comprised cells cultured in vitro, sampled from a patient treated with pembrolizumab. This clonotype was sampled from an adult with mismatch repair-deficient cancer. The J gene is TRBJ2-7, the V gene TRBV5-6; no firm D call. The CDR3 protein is CASTFGIFGRGYEQYF. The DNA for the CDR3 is TGTGCCAGCACCTTCGGTATCTTCGGGCGCGGCTACGAGCAGTACTTC.